The subject of this entry is one T cell receptor (beta chain). Its antigen is undetermined. The data derive from a study of type 1 and type 2 diabetes patients. Study summary: Participants included type 1 and type 2 diabetes patients plus nondiabetic controls. The whole study generated 18,976,912 paired-end reads. Study-level findings and limits: Highly-expanded CD4+ clones were few in type 2 diabetes, median one, roughly 4% of reads. Type 2 diabetes and control samples shared highly correlated V and J usage, averaging roughly 0.97.

V was pared by 5 bases and J by 2 bases, with 22 bases between. The CDR3 has 17 residues. Per the germline V gene, CDR1 is SGHAT and CDR2 is FQNNGV. PCR was run on genomic DNA. A primer set of 30 forward and 13 reverse primers amplified the CDR3. In TCRdb, the multiplex PCR reads were re-called with MiXCR into one record per CDR3 protein. The data contain 270,000 or so distinct CDR3 sequences, around 47% of them singletons. The receptor's source is a man in his late teens or twenties with type 2 diabetes. The V call is TRBV11-2, the J call TRBJ2-7, with D perhaps TRBD1 or TRBD2 (5 bases each). Sequencing used peripheral blood mononuclear cells (PBMCs). The CDR3 protein is CASSPEGVGAQPYEQYF. The CDR3 DNA reads TGTGCCAGCAGCCCAGAAGGGGTCGGGGCGCAGCCCTACGAGCAGTACTTC.